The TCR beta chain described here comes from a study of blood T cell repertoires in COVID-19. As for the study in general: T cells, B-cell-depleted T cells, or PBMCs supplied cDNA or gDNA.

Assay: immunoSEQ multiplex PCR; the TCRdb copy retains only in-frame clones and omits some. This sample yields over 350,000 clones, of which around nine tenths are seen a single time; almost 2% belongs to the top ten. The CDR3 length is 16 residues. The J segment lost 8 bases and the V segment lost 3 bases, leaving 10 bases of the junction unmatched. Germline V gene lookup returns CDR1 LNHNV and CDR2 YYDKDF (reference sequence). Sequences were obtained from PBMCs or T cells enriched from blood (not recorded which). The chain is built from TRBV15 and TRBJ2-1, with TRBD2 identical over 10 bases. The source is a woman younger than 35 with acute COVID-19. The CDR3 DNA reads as TGTGCCACCAGCAGGGAACCGGGACTAGCGTCGGATGAGCAGTTCTTC. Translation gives CATSREPGLASDEQFF. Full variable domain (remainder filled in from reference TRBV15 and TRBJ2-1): DAMVIQNPRYQVTQFGKPVTLSCSQTLNHNVMYWYQQKSSQAPKLLFHYYDKDFNNEADTPDNFQSRRPNTSFCFLDIRSPGLGDTAMYLCATSREPGLASDEQFFGPGTRLTVL.